The entry below describes one TCR beta chain. Exposure to brentuximab vedotin varied, and each patient had relapsed following autologous stem cell transplantation. Germline CDR1 is SEHNR and CDR2 is FQNEAQ (reference sequence). J was trimmed by 0 bases and V by 5 bases; bases with no gene match: 4. The CDR3 contains 16 residues. This record comes from a study of PD-1 blockade in classical Hodgkin lymphoma. Profiling relied on immunoSEQ multiplex PCR, and the TCRdb table lists in-frame clones only, not all of them. The top ten hold 12% of the sample, which has about 97,000 clones, 80% to 85% seen once.

The input for sequencing was peripheral blood mononuclear cells (PBMCs), taken at baseline. The clonotype originates from a human donor with classical Hodgkin lymphoma. V is TRBV7-9 and J is TRBJ1-1; 12 bases match TRBD1. In nucleotides, the CDR3 is TGTGCCAGCAGCGCCGGGACAGGGGGCCTGAACACTGAAGCTTTCTTT. As protein: CASSAGTGGLNTEAFF.